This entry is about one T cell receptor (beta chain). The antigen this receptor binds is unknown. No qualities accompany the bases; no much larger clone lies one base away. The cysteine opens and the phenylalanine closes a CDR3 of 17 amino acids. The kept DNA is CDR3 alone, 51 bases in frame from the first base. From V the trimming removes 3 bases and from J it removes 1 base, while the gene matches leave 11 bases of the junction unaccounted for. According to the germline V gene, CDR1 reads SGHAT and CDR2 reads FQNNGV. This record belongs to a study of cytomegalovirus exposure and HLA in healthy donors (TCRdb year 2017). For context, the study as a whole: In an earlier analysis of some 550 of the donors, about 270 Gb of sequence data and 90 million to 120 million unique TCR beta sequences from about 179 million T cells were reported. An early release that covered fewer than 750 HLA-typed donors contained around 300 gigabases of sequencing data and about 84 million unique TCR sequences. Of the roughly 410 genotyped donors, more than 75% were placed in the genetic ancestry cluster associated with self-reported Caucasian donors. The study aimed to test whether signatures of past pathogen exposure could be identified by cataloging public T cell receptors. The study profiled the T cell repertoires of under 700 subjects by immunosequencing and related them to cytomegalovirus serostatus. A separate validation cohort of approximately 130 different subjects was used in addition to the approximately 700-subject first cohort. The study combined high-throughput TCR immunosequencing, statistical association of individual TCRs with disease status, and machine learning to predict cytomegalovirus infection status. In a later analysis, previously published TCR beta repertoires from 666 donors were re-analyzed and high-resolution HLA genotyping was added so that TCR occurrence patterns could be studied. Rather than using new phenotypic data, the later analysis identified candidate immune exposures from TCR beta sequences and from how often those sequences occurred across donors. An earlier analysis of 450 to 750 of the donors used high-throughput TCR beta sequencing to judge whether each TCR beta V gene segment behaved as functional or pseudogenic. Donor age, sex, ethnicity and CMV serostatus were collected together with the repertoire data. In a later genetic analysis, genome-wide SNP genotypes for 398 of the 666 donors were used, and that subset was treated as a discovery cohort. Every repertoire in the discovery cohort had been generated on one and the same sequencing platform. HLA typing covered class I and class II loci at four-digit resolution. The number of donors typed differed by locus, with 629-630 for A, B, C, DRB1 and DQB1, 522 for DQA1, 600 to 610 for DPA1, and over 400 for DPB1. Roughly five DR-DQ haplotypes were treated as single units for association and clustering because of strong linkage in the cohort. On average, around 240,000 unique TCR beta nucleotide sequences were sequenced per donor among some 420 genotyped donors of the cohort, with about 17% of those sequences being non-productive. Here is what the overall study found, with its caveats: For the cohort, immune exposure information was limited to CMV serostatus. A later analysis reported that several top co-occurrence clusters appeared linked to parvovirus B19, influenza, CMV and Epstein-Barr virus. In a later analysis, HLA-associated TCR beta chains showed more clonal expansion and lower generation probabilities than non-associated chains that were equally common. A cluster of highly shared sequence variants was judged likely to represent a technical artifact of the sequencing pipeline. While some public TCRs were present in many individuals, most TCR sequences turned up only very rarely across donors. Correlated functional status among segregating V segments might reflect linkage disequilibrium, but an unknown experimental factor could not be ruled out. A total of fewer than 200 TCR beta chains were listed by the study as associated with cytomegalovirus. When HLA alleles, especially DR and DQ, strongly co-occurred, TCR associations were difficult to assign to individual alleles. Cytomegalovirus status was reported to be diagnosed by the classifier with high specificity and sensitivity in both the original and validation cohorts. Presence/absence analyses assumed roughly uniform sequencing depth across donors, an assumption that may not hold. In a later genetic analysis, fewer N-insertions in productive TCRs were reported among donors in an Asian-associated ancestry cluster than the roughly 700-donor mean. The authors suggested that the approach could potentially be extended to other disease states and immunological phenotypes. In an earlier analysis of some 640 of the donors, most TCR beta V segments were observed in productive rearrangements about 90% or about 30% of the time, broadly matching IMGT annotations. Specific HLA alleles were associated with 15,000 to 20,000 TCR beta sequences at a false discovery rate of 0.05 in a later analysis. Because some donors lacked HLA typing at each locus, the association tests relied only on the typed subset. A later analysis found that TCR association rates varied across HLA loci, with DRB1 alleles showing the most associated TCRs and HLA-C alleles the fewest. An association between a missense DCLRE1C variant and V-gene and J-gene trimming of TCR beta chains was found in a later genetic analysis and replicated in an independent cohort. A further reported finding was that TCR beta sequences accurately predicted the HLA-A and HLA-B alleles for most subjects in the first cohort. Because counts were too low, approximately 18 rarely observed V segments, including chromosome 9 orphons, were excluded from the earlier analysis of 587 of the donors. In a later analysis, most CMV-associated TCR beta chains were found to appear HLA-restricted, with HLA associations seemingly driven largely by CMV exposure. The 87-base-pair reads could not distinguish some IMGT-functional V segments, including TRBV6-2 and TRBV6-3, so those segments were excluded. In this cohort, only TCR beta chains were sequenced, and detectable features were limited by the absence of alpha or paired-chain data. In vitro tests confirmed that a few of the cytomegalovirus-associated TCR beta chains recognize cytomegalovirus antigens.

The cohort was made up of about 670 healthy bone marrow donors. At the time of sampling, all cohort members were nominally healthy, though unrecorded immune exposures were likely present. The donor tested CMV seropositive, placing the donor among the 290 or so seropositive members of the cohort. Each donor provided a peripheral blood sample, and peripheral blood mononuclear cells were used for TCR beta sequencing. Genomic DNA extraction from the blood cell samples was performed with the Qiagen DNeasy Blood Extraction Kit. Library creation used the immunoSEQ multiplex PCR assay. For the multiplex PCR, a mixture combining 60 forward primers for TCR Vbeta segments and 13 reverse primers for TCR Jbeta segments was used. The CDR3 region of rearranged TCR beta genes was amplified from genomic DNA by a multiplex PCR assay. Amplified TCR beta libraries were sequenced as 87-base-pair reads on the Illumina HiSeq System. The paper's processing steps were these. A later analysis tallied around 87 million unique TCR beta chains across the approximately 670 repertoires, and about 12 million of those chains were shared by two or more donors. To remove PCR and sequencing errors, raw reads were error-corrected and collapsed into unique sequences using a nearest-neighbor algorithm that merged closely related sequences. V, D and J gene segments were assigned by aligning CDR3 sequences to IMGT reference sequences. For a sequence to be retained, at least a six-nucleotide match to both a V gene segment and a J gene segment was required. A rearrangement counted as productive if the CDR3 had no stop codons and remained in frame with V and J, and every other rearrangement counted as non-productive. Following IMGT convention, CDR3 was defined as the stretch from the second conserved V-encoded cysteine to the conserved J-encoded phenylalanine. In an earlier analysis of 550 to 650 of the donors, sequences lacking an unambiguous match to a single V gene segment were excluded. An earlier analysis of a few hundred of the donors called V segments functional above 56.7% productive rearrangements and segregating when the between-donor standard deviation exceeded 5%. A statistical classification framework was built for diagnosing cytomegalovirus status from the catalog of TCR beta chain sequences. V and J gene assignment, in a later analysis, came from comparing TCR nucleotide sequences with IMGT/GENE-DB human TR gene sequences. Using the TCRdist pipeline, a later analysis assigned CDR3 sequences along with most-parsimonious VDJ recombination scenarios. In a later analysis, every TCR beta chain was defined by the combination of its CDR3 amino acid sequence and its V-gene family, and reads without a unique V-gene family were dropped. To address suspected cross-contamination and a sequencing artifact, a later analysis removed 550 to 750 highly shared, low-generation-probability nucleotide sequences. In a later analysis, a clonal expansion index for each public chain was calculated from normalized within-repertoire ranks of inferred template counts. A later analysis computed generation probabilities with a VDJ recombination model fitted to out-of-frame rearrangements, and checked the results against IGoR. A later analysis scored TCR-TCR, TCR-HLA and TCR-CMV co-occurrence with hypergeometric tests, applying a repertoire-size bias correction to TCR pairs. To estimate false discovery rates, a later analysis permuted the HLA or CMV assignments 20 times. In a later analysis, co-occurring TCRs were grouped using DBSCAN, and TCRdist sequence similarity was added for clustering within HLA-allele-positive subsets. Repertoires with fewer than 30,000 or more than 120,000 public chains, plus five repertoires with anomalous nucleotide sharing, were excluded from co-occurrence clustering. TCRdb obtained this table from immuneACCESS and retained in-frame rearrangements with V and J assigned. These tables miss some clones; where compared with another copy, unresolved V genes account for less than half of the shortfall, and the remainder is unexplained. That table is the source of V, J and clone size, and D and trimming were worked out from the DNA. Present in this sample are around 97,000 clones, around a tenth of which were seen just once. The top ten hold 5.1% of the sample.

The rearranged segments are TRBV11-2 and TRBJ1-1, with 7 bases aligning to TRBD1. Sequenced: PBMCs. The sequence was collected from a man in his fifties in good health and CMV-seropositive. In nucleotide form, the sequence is TGTGCCAGCAGCTTCGGACTGAGGGGGCCGGCGAACACTGAAGCTTTCTTT. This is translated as CASSFGLRGPANTEAFF.